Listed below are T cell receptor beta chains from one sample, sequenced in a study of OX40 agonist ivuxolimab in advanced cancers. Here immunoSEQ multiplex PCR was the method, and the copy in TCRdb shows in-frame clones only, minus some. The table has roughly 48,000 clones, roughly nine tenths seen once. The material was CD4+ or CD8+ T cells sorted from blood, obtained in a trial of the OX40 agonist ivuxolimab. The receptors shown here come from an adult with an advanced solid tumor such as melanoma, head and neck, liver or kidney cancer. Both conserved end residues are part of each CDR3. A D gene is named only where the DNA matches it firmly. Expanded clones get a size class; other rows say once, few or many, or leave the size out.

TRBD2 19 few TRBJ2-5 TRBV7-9 TGTGCCAGCAGCCAGCAAGGGGGCGGGAGGGCTCCCGTCCGGGAGACCCAGTACTTC CASSQQGGGRAPVRETQYF
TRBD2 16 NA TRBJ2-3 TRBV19 TGTGCCAGTAGTCCCCTGGGAGCGGGGGGTCCAGATACGCAGTATTTT CASSPLGAGGPDTQYF
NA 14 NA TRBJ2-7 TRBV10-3 TGTGCCATGTCCGGGACGGGGCCCCAATACGAGCAGTACTTC CAMSGTGPQYEQYF
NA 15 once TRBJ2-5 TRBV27 TGTGCCAGCAGTCAAACAAGACAGACCCAAGAGACCCAGTACTTC CASSQTRQTQETQYF
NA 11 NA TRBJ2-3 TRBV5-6 TGTGCCAGCGGGAAGACAGATACGCAGTATTTT CASGKTDTQYF
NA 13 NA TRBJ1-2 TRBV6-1 TGTGCCAGCGGCCCCATACAGGGTTATGGCTACACCTTC CASGPIQGYGYTF
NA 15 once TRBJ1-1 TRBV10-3 TGTGCCATCAGTGGGACCAGTAGTTTGAACACTGAAGCTTTCTTT CAISGTSSLNTEAFF
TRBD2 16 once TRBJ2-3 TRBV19 TGTGCCAGTTCGGGGGGAGTACTGAGGGGCACAGATACGCAGTATTTT CASSGGVLRGTDTQYF
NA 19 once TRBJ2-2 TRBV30 TGTGCCTGGAGTGTAGCAGGGTCCGAGATGTCCGGGAACACCGGGGAGCTGTTTTTT CAWSVAGSEMSGNTGELFF
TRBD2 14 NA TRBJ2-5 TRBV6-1 TGTGCCAGTGGGGGAGGTCTAGCGGGAGAGACCCAGTACTTC CASGGGLAGETQYF
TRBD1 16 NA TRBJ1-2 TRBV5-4 TGTGCCAGCAGCCTCGGCGGCCAGGGGGGAGACTATGGCTACACCTTC CASSLGGQGGDYGYTF
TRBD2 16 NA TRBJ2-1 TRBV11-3 TGTGCCAGCAGCTTAGTGTCTAGCGGGGGGTCAAATGAGCAGTTCTTC CASSLVSSGGSNEQFF
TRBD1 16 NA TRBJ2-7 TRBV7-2 TGTGCCAGCAGCTTATCATCTAGACAGGGTATCGACGAGCAGTACTTC CASSLSSRQGIDEQYF
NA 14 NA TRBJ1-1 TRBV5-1 TGCGCCAGCAGCCCAGGCTCATGGGCCACTGAAGCTTTCTTT CASSPGSWATEAFF
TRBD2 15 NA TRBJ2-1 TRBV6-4 TGTGCCAGCAGTGAGTTGCAGGGAGGGGTCGATGAGCAGTTCTTC CASSELQGGVDEQFF
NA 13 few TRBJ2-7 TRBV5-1 TGCGCCAGCAGCTTGGGACGGATCTACGAGCAGTACTTC CASSLGRIYEQYF
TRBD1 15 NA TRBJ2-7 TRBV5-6 TGTGCCAGCAGCTTCCTACAGGGGATCGTCTACGAGCAGTACTTC CASSFLQGIVYEQYF
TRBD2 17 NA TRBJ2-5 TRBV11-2 TGTGCCAGCAGCTTAGGGACTAGCGGGGGTTCAAAAGAGACCCAGTACTTC CASSLGTSGGSKETQYF
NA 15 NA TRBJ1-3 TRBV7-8 TGTGCCAGCAGCTTAGCGGGCCAGGGGAGGGACACCATATATTTT CASSLAGQGRDTIYF
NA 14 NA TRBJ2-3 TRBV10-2 TGCGCCAGCAGTGTAGGGGGAAGCACAGATACGCAGTATTTT CASSVGGSTDTQYF
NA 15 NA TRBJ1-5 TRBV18 TGTGCCAGCTCACTGGAACAGGGAAACAATCAGCCCCAGCATTTT CASSLEQGNNQPQHF
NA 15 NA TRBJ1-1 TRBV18 TGTGCCAGCTCACCACCGGATGTGGGATACACTGAAGCTTTCTTT CASSPPDVGYTEAFF
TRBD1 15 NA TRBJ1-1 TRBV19 TGTGCCAGTACCCCGGGACAGGGCTTGAACACTGAAGCTTTCTTT CASTPGQGLNTEAFF
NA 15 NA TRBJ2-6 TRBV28 TGTGCCAGCGGACCAGGACAGACTGGGGCCAACGTCCTGACTTTC CASGPGQTGANVLTF
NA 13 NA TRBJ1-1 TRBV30 TGTGCCTGGGGCCAGCGGTTCGGTCGGGAAGCTTTCTTT CAWGQRFGREAFF
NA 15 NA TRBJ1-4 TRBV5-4 TGTGCCAGCAGCTTGGAAACAGGGACTAATGAAAAACTGTTTTTT CASSLETGTNEKLFF
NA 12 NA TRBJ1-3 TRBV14 TGTGCCAGCAGCCAAGGCGGGAACACCATATATTTT CASSQGGNTIYF
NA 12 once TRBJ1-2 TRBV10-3 TGTGCCACCAATCAATACAGGGATGGCTACACCTTC CATNQYRDGYTF
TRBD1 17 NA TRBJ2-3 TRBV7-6 TGTGCCAGCAGCCTTAACGTCCGACAGGGAGGCACAGATACGCAGTATTTT CASSLNVRQGGTDTQYF
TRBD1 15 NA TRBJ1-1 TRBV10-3 TGTGCCATCAGTGAGGCGGGACAGTTGAACACTGAAGCTTTCTTT CAISEAGQLNTEAFF
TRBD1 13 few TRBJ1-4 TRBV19 TGTGCCAGTTTCCGACAGGGTGGAGAAAAACTGTTTTTT CASFRQGGEKLFF
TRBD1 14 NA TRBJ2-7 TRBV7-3 TGTGCCAGCAGCTCGCGACAGGGTAATCACGAGCAGTACTTC CASSSRQGNHEQYF
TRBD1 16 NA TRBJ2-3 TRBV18 TGTGCCAGCTCACCACTCCTGGACAGGGCAGCAGATACGCAGTATTTT CASSPLLDRAADTQYF
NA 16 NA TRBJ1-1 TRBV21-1 TGTGCCAGCAGCAAAGTTCAGGGTAGAGTGAACACTGAAGCTTTCTTT CASSKVQGRVNTEAFF
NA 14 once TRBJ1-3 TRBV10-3 TGTGCCATCAGTGTGGAGAGCTCTGGAAACACCATATATTTT CAISVESSGNTIYF
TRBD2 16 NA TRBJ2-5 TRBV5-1 TGCGCCAGCAGCTTGGATACTAGCGGGGGGGCGGAGACCCAGTACTTC CASSLDTSGGAETQYF
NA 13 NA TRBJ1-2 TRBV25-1 TGTGCCAGCAGTGACGACGGAGGCTATGGCTACACCTTC CASSDDGGYGYTF
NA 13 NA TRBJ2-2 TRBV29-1 TGCAGCGTTGGACGGTCGAACACCGGGGAGCTGTTTTTT CSVGRSNTGELFF
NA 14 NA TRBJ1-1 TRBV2 TGTGCCAGCAGTGACTGGGTCTTCGACACTGAAGCTTTCTTT CASSDWVFDTEAFF
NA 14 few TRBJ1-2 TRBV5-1 TGCGCCAGCAGCCCGGGCTTTGAGGGTGGTGGCTACACCTTC CASSPGFEGGGYTF
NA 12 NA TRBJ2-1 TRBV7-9 TGTGCCAGCAGCCCCCACCAGGTTGAGCAGTTCTTC CASSPHQVEQFF
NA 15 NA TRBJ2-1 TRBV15 TGTGCCACCAGCTTCTTACTGGATCCGGGCAATGAGCAGTTCTTC CATSFLLDPGNEQFF
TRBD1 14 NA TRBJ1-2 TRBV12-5 TGTGCTAGTGGCTTCAGGGACAGCCGTTTTGGCTACACCTTC CASGFRDSRFGYTF
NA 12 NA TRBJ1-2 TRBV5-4 TGTGCCAGCAGCAAGGAACTGGGAGGCTACACCTTC CASSKELGGYTF
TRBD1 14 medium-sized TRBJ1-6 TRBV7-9 TGTGCCAGCAGCCCCGGGACAGTAAATTCACCCCTCCACTTT CASSPGTVNSPLHF
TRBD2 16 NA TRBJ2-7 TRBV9 TGTGCCAGCAGCCCTGACACTAGCGGGGGACTATACGAGCAGTACTTC CASSPDTSGGLYEQYF